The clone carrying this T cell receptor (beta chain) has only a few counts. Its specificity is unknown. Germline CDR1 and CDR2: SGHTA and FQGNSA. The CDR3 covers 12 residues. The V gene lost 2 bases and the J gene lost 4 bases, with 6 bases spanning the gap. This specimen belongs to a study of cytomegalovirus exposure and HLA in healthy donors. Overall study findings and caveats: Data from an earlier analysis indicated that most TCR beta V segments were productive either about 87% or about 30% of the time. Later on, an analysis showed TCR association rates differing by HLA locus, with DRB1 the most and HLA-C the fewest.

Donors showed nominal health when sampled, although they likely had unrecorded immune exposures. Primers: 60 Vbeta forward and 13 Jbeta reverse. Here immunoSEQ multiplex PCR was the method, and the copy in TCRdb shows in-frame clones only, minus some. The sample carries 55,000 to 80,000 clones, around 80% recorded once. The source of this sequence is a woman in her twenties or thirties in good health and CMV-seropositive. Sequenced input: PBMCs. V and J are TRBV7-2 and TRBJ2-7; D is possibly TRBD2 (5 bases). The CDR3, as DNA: TGTGCCAGCAGCTTAACTAGTTACGAGCAGTACTTC. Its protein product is CASSLTSYEQYF.